The subject of this entry is one T cell receptor beta chain. Antigen specificity is unknown. A junction boundary mismatches the germline segment, possibly from a read error. Germline V lookup: CDR1 SGHDN, CDR2 FVKESK. The CDR3 has 12 amino acids. The data originate from a study of post-analysis software for immune sequencing data. Study-wide background: Included courses were relapsing-remitting and secondary progressive multiple sclerosis; progressive-relapsing multiple sclerosis was also included. Overall study results and limits: Compared with controls, patients showed significantly lower normalized Chao1 diversity. Patients used about five TRBV segments, including TRBV5-6, TRBV5-1 and TRBV20-1, more often than controls.

Included in the TCR beta cDNA libraries were unique molecular identifiers. The source material, about 0.9 to 11 million T cells, gave rise to roughly 0.5 million cDNA molecules. TCRdb independently ran MiXCR on the PCR reads; one entry per CDR3 protein. The table includes around 250,000 distinct CDR3 sequences, less than 40% detected once. This chain connects TRBV14 to TRBJ1-2; perhaps TRBD1 as D (6 bases). The TCR originated in a girl under 18 with multiple sclerosis. The sample was blood. CDR3 loop: CAGSQGGYGYTF. CDR3 nucleotide sequence: TGTGCCGGCAGCCAAGGGGGGTATGGCTACACCTTC. The complete variable domain, with remaining parts taken from reference TRBV14 and TRBJ1-2, reads EAGVTQFPSHSVIEKGQTVTLRCDPISGHDNLYWYRRVMGKEIKFLLHFVKESKQDESGMPNNRFLAERTGGTYSTLKVQPAELEDSGVYFCAGSQGGYGYTFGSGTRLTVV.